This entry lists 27 T cell receptor beta chains sequenced from one sample in a study of prognosis after radiotherapy for stage I lung cancer. Genomic DNA was subjected to two-round multiplex PCR for amplification of TCR beta CDR3. Amplification in first-round PCR relied on primers specific to each TRBV and TRBJ gene. TCRdb processed the multiplex PCR reads anew with MiXCR; each CDR3 protein has one entry. The profile shows more than 25,000 distinct CDR3 sequences, about 34% of them singletons. The starting material was PBMCs, obtained before or after stereotactic body radiation therapy (not recorded which). The receptors shown here come from a donor at least 50 years old with non-small cell lung cancer.

The sample holds many counts of this clonotype. The rearrangement links TRBV9 to TRBJ2-1; 10 bases match TRBD2. V was clipped by 4 bases and J by 6 bases; unmatched bases: 13. Per germline, CDR1 SGDLS and CDR2 YYNGEE. This CDR3 comprises 17 residues. CDR3 residues: CASSPVRTSGVSNEQFF. The DNA for the CDR3 is TGTGCCAGCAGCCCAGTAAGGACTAGCGGCGTCTCCAATGAGCAGTTCTTC.

The chain links TRBV15 to TRBJ1-5; D is ambiguous. There are 15 residues in the CDR3. The V and J ends lost 0 bases and 15 bases respectively, with 21 bases between them. CDR1 and CDR2 (germline): LNHNV, YYDKDF (reference sequence). This chain's CDR3 is CATSRDLGFRQHRHF. In DNA, the CDR3 is TGTGCCACCAGCAGAGATTTGGGTTTTAGGCAGCACCGGCATTTT. Full variable domain (missing parts from reference TRBV15 and TRBJ1-5): DAMVIQNPRYQVTQFGKPVTLSCSQTLNHNVMYWYQQKSSQAPKLLFHYYDKDFNNEADTPDNFQSRRPNTSFCFLDIRSPGLGDTAMYLCATSRDLGFRQHRHFGDGTRLSIL.

This clonotype was detected many times. The rearrangement joins TRBV5-8 to TRBJ2-1, with D possibly being TRBD2 (7 bases). CDR1 is SGHTS and CDR2 is YDEGEE in the germline V gene. The CDR3 is made up of 14 amino acids. Trimming took off 0 bases at V and 9 bases at J, with 13 bases between the two ends. The CDR3 coding sequence is TGTGCCAGCAGCTTGGCCGGCGGGGGCAGTGAGCAGTTCTTC. Translated, it gives CASSLAGGGSEQFF.

This clonotype was observed many times. The chain uses TRBV6-2 or TRBV6-3 and TRBJ1-5; D may be TRBD1 (5 bases). V dropped 3 bases and J dropped 3 bases, with 9 bases sitting between them. Germline V gene data show CDR1 as MNHEY and CDR2 as SVGEGT. The CDR3 totals 14 residues. The CDR3 bases are TGTGCCAGCAGTTATTCGGGGGACAATCAGCCCCAGCATTTT. This encodes CASSYSGDNQPQHF.

Turning to this clonotype: One junction end disagrees with the germline gene, perhaps due to a read error. V is TRBV6-1 and J is TRBJ2-7, with D maybe TRBD1 (6 bases). Looked up from germline, CDR1 is MNHNS and CDR2 is SASEGT. The length of the CDR3 is 14 residues. CDR3 region: CASSAGDISFEQYF. Here the CDR3 DNA reads TGTGCCAGCAGTGCCGGGGACATCTCCTTCGAGCAGTACTTC.

The V call is TRBV2, the J call TRBJ2-1; D remains ambiguous. The CDR3 consists of 11 residues. V dropped 6 bases and J dropped 8 bases, with 8 bases sitting between them. Germline CDR1 is SNHLY and CDR2 is FYNNEI. The CDR3 spells CASSQSDEQFF. In nucleotides, the CDR3 is TGTGCCAGCAGCCAATCGGATGAGCAGTTCTTC.

Of note for this clonotype: Given a much more abundant clone one base away, this may be a read error. The chain links TRBV6-2 or TRBV6-3 to TRBJ2-2; a possible D gene is TRBD2 (5 bases). Germline CDR1 and CDR2: MNHEY and SVGEGT. The length of the CDR3 is 13 residues. As DNA, the CDR3 is TGTGCCAGCATCGGACCAAACACCGGGGAGCTGCTTTTT. Residues: CASIGPNTGELLF.

Ten or more counts support this clonotype. The chain recombines TRBV5-1 with TRBJ1-6, with D possibly being TRBD1 (5 bases). Trimming took 2 bases from V and 6 from J, leaving 12 bases between them. The CDR3 contains 15 residues. CDR1 SGHRS and CDR2 YFSETQ come from the germline V gene. CDR3 region: CASSFAGGSNSPLHF. The CDR3 region has the DNA TGCGCCAGCAGCTTTGCCGGGGGGAGTAATTCACCCCTCCACTTT.

This clonotype was seen repeatedly, ten times or more. The DNA of the CDR3 is TGCGCCAGCAGCCCGCAACAGGATTCCTACGAGCAGTACTTC. Its translation is CASSPQQDSYEQYF. The rearrangement links TRBV5-1 to TRBJ2-7, with D possibly TRBD1 on 5 matching bases. Germline V CDR1 and CDR2: SGHRS, YFSETQ. The V and J ends lost 4 bases and 1 base respectively, with 12 bases between them. The CDR3 is 14 residues long.

This clonotype was recorded a few times. A much bigger clone sits one base away, suggesting this may be a read error. This chain joins TRBV6-5 and TRBJ1-5; D is unresolved. This CDR3 has 14 residues. The V gene's germline CDR1 is MNHEY and CDR2 SVGAGI. The V gene lost 0 bases and the J gene lost 3 bases, with 6 bases spanning the gap. The CDR3 protein is CASSYSGLNQPQHF. CDR3 DNA: TGTGCCAGCAGTTACTCAGGGCTCAATCAGCCCCAGCATTTT.

This clonotype was found many times. V is TRBV2 and J is TRBJ2-2, with D perhaps TRBD1 (6 bases). CDR3 length: 15 amino acids. Trimming stripped 6 bases from V and 3 bases from J, with 14 bases between. The germline CDR1 and CDR2 sequences are SNHLY and FYNNEI. The CDR3 nucleotides read TGTGCCAGCAGGCCCATGACAGGTGACACCGGGGAGCTGTTTTTT. Translated, it gives CASRPMTGDTGELFF.

This clonotype was detected ten times or more. The CDR3 carries no conserved terminal phenylalanine or tryptophan, so it likely arises from a read error. CDR3 sequence (DNA): TGTGCCAGCAAACCGCCCGGGGGTGGAAACACCATATATTCT. The encoded protein is CASKPPGGGNTIYS. The chain joins TRBV12-3 or TRBV12-4 to TRBJ1-3, with D possibly TRBD1 on 5 matching bases. Trimming pared 7 bases from V and 3 bases from J, leaving 13 bases between. The CDR3 covers 14 residues.

In its sample, this clonotype was seen a few times. A far larger clone is only one base removed, so a read error is likely. This CDR3 reads CASSCTQTLSSGNTIYF. As DNA, the CDR3 is TGTGCCAGCAGTTGTACCCAGACCCTCAGCTCTGGAAACACCATATATTTT. V and J are TRBV6-5 and TRBJ1-3, with D hard to call. The CDR3 has 17 amino acids. Trimming removed 4 bases at V and 0 bases at J, with 16 bases between. The germline V gene encodes CDR1 MNHEY and CDR2 SVGAGI.

In its sample, this clonotype was seen a few times. The rearrangement uses TRBV5-1 and TRBJ2-5, with D hard to call. The CDR3 totals 12 residues. CDR1 SGHRS and CDR2 YFSETQ come from the germline V gene. V lost 0 bases and J 2 bases, leaving 2 bases between the germline ends. CDR3 in amino acids: CASSLVQETQYF. As DNA, the CDR3 is TGCGCCAGCAGCTTGGTTCAAGAGACCCAGTACTTC. The full variable domain, completed using reference TRBV5-1 and TRBJ2-5, is KAGVTQTPRYLIKTRGQQVTLSCSPISGHRSVSWYQQTPGQGLQFLFEYFSETQRNKGNFPGRFSGRQFSNSRSEMNVSTLELGDSALYLCASSLVQETQYFGPGTRLLVL.

This clonotype appeared many times. This chain connects TRBV27 to TRBJ1-2, with 8 positions matching TRBD1. Trimming took 7 bases from V and 4 from J; bases not matched to a gene: 11. The CDR3 totals 15 residues. Germline CDR1 MNHEY, CDR2 SMNVEV (reference sequence). In DNA, the CDR3 is TGTGCCAGCACCGAGGACAGGGACAATTTCTATGGCTACACCTTC. The encoded protein is CASTEDRDNFYGYTF.

This clonotype showed up many times. This chain links TRBV18 with TRBJ2-3; the D gene is possibly TRBD1 (6 bases). The length of the CDR3 is 13 residues. The germline V gene encodes CDR1 KGHSH and CDR2 LQKENI. V dropped 5 bases and J dropped 6 bases, with 12 bases sitting between them. CDR3 amino acids: CASSATGIDTQYF. The CDR3 DNA reads TGTGCCAGCTCAGCTACAGGGATCGATACGCAGTATTTT.

With respect to this clonotype: This clone may be a read error of a much larger clone one base away. CDR3 nucleotide sequence: TGTGCCAGTAGCTCCATACCCAATGAAAAACTGTTTTTT. Protein sequence: CASSSIPNEKLFF. The rearrangement joins TRBV19 to TRBJ1-4; no clear D gene. V was trimmed by 6 bases and J by 5 bases, leaving 10 bases between them. CDR3 length equals 13 residues. Germline V CDR1 and CDR2: LNHDA, SQIVND (reference sequence).

The chain recombines TRBV7-8 with TRBJ2-6; D not certain. V was clipped by 3 bases and J by 3 bases, with 3 bases between them. Per germline, CDR1 SGHVS and CDR2 FQNEAQ. CDR3 length: 13 residues. Written as DNA, the CDR3 is TGTGCCAGCAGCTTGTATGGGGCCAACGTCCTGACTTTC. Protein sequence: CASSLYGANVLTF.

This clonotype was seen at least ten times. The CDR3 loop reads CSARRSRRALDTQYF. CDR3 sequence (DNA): TGCAGTGCTAGACGGTCTAGGCGGGCCTTAGATACGCAGTATTTT. V is TRBV20-1 and J is TRBJ2-3; weak D call: TRBD2 (5 bases). The CDR3 totals 15 residues. The V gene lost 2 bases and the J gene lost 5 bases, with 17 bases spanning the gap. Germline-derived CDR1 and CDR2 are DFQATT and SNEGSKA (reference sequence).

This chain connects TRBV6-1 to TRBJ1-3; no firm D call. V was clipped by 1 base and J by 0 bases, with 13 bases between them. The CDR3 sequence is 17 residues long. Germline assignment: CDR1 MNHNS and CDR2 SASEGT. CDR3 DNA: TGTGCCAGCAGTGAAGGCGGCAGCGACCACTCTGGAAACACCATATATTTT. Translation gives CASSEGGSDHSGNTIYF.

This clonotype is labeled as medium-sized. This rearrangement joins TRBV9 to TRBJ2-3, with a tentative D call TRBD2 (5 bases). With 0 bases removed from V and 3 bases from J, the gap between germline ends came to 8 bases. CDR1 and CDR2 from the germline V gene are SGDLS and YYNGEE. The CDR3 has 14 amino acids. This CDR3 is CASSVAGTTDTQYF. Written as DNA, the CDR3 is TGTGCCAGCAGCGTAGCGGGAACAACAGATACGCAGTATTTT.

This clonotype was found once. It may be a read error: a sequence one base away is much more abundant. The rearrangement joins TRBV6-2 or TRBV6-3 to TRBJ2-5; maybe TRBD2 (6 bases). Trimming left V 6 bases short and J 7 bases short, with 24 bases between. The CDR3 totals 16 residues. Germline CDR1 is MNHEY and CDR2 is SVGEGT. The CDR3 DNA reads TGTGCCAGCAGCCAAGGGACTCCCCCGGTTAGAGTGACCCAGTACTTC. Its translation is CASSQGTPPVRVTQYF.

The chain recombines TRBV7-2 with TRBJ2-7, with D possibly being TRBD2 (5 bases). V dropped 5 bases and J dropped 6 bases, with 17 bases sitting between them. Germline V gene sequence: CDR1 SGHTA, CDR2 FQGNSA. The CDR3 covers 14 residues. For the CDR3, the DNA is TGTGCCAGCAGCCTCCCAACTGGAGGTCCCGAGCAGTACTTC. It translates to CASSLPTGGPEQYF.

The chain couples TRBV2 to TRBJ2-7; 8 bases are a match to TRBD1. CDR1 SNHLY and CDR2 FYNNEI come from the germline V gene. This CDR3 contains 15 residues. J gave up 3 bases and V 6 bases, and 10 bases lay outside the gene matches. CDR3 in DNA: TGTGCCAGCAGCGGGACAGGTGGCAAAAGCTACGAGCAGTACTTC. This codes for CASSGTGGKSYEQYF.

This clonotype was counted many times. The rearrangement links TRBV12-3 or TRBV12-4 to TRBJ2-2, with D perhaps matching TRBD2 (7 bases). Trimming took off 5 bases at V and 6 bases at J, with 16 bases between the two ends. This CDR3 spans 15 amino acids. The CDR3 DNA reads TGTGCCAGCAGTCGAGGGGGGGCGATCGCCGGGGAGCTGTTTTTT. Amino acids: CASSRGGAIAGELFF.

The table lists this clonotype with a count of one. This chain links TRBV6-2 or TRBV6-3 with TRBJ2-1; TRBD2 aligns across 13 bases. The J segment lost 3 bases and the V segment lost 6 bases, leaving 5 bases of the junction unmatched. CDR1 MNHEY and CDR2 SVGEGT come from the germline V gene. This CDR3 comprises 16 residues. CDR3 in amino acids: CASRGTSGTFYNEQFF. The CDR3 DNA reads as TGTGCCAGCAGGGGGACTAGCGGGACGTTCTACAATGAGCAGTTCTTC.

This clonotype was found a few times. A far larger clone is one nucleotide away, so this likely arose from a read error. The chain recombines TRBV6-2 or TRBV6-3 with TRBJ2-2; either TRBD1 or TRBD2 may fit D (5 bases each). The germline gives CDR1 MNHEY, CDR2 SVGEGT. This CDR3 has 16 residues. For the CDR3, the DNA is TGTGCCAGCAGCCGGGCGGGTGGGAAGGACACCGTGGAGCTGTTTTTT. It codes for CASSRAGGKDTVELFF.